The 7 T cell receptor beta chains presented below share a single source sample, sequenced in a study of cytomegalovirus exposure and HLA in healthy donors. This table comes from immunoSEQ multiplex PCR, and its TCRdb copy is limited to in-frame clones, with some not included. This table holds about 130,000 clones, about 88% found once. What was sequenced was PBMCs. The source of these receptors is a man under 40 in good health and CMV-seronegative.

This clone was seen once. The chain couples TRBV30 to TRBJ2-2, with unresolved D. This CDR3 contains 14 residues. V lost 4 bases and J lost 0, with 9 bases in between. Germline V CDR1 and CDR2: GTSNPN, SVGIG (reference sequence). Here the CDR3 DNA reads TGTGCCTGGATTGGTAGCCCGAACACCGGGGAGCTGTTTTTT. Amino acids: CAWIGSPNTGELFF. Looking up the rest from reference TRBV30 and TRBJ2-2 gives the full variable domain: SQTIHQWPATLVQPVGSPLSLECTVEGTSNPNLYWYRQAAGRGLQLLFYSVGIGQISSEVPQNLSASRPQDRQFILSSKKLLLSDSGFYLCAWIGSPNTGELFFGEGSRLTVL.

The chain carries TRBV6-4 and TRBJ2-3; 7 bases are a match to TRBD2. Germline lookup yields CDR1 MRHNA and CDR2 SNTAGT. This CDR3 has 15 amino acids. V trimming: 2 bases; J trimming: 0 bases; junction bases outside the gene matches: 2. The CDR3 region has the DNA TGTGCCAGCAGTGACGGGAGGGCTAGCACAGATACGCAGTATTTT. This translates into CASSDGRASTDTQYF.

Regarding this clone: At one end the junction does not follow the germline gene, possibly because of a read error. This chain uses TRBV18 with TRBJ2-2; D remains ambiguous. CDR1 and CDR2 from the germline V gene are KGHSH and LQKENI. CDR3 length: 15 residues. For the CDR3, the DNA is TGTGCCAGCTCATCCCCCTACCCGAAAACCGGGGAGCTGTTTTTT. Its translation: CASSSPYPKTGELFF. The full variable domain, its missing parts supplied by reference TRBV18 and TRBJ2-2, is NAGVMQNPRHLVRRRGQEARLRCSPMKGHSHVYWYRQLPEEGLKFMVYLQKENIIDESGMPKERFSAEFPKEGPSILRIQQVVRGDSAAYFCASSSPYPKTGELFFGEGSRLTVL.

This clone was found once. This chain connects TRBV5-1 to TRBJ2-5; 10 bases are a match to TRBD2. From germline, CDR1 is SGHRS and CDR2 YFSETQ. CDR3 length equals 17 residues. V dropped 2 bases and J dropped 2; count of bases not matched to a gene: 9. As DNA, the CDR3 is TGCGCCAGCAGCTTACTAGCGGGAATAGGTCCTCAAGAGACCCAGTACTTC. It translates to CASSLLAGIGPQETQYF.

A few counts support this clone. V usage is TRBV5-6 and J usage is TRBJ2-1; TRBD2 matches 7 bases. The CDR3 is 15 residues long. CDR1 SGHDT and CDR2 YYEEEE come from the germline V gene. V lost 2 bases to trimming and J lost 4 bases; unmatched junction nucleotides: 6. The chain's CDR3 is CASSLPGLGYNEQFF. CDR3 bases: TGTGCCAGCAGCTTACCAGGACTAGGATACAATGAGCAGTTCTTC. Looking up the rest from reference TRBV5-6 and TRBJ2-1 gives the full variable domain: DAGVTQSPTHLIKTRGQQVTLRCSPKSGHDTVSWYQQALGQGPQFIFQYYEEEERQRGNFPDRFSGHQFPNYSSELNVNALLLGDSALYLCASSLPGLGYNEQFFGPGTRLTVL.

V usage is TRBV10-2 and J usage is TRBJ1-1; D is unresolved. Germline loops: CDR1 WSHSY, CDR2 SAAADI. Trimming removed 3 bases from V and 3 bases from J, with 8 bases in between. The CDR3 contains 13 residues. CDR3 region: CASSDNSYTEAFF. The DNA of the CDR3 is TGCGCCAGCAGTGACAACAGTTACACTGAAGCTTTCTTT.

The V and J genes are TRBV6-5 and TRBJ1-5, with D unresolved. This CDR3 is 14 amino acids long. V shed 6 bases and J shed 0 bases, with 9 bases lying between them. Germline loops: CDR1 MNHEY, CDR2 SVGAGI. CDR3 loop: CASSTDYSNQPQHF. CDR3 DNA sequence: TGTGCCAGCAGCACCGACTATAGCAATCAGCCCCAGCATTTT.